This T cell receptor beta chain was sequenced in a study of blood T cell repertoires in COVID-19. Study details: Material from acute and convalescent COVID-19 was sourced from the United States, Italy and Spain. PBMCs, B-cell-depleted T cells, or T cells provided the cDNA or gDNA that made up the material.

Germline V lookup: CDR1 DFQATT, CDR2 SNEGSKA (reference sequence). CDR3 size: 14 residues. Deletions cut 3 bases from V and 0 bases from J, with 9 bases between. Authors' analysis steps: Amplification from reference gene primers served as the basis for estimated nucleated cell counts. Clones were read by immunoSEQ multiplex PCR, and TCRdb kept only the in-frame ones, dropping some. Clone size and V and J calls were adopted from that table, with D and trimming inferred from the DNA. Of approximately 270,000 clones in the sample, around 85% were seen once. The sequenced material came from peripheral blood. The chain combines TRBV20-1 with TRBJ1-3; D is undetermined. The sequence was obtained from an elderly man with acute or convalescent COVID-19. This CDR3 is CSASSLSSGNTIYF. CDR3 in DNA: TGCAGTGCTAGTAGTCTAAGCTCTGGAAACACCATATATTTT.